This T cell receptor (beta chain) originates from a study of neurological immune-mediated disorders. General study results and limits: Expanded clones shared no identical CDR3 amino acid sequences across subjects, which suggested private TCR-beta repertoires in all groups. The highest TCR clonal expansion occurred in HTLV-1-associated myelopathy; multiple sclerosis fell below healthy controls.

The CDR3 covers 13 residues. Trimming took 6 bases from V and 11 from J, leaving 19 bases between them. Per the germline V gene, CDR1 is MNHEY and CDR2 is SVGAGI. The making of cDNA relied on 5'RACE with 10-nucleotide random UMIs. Every sequencing run generated in excess of 180 million TCR-beta sequences. These sequences covered 15-18 subjects. TCRdb redid the calling of the 5' RACE reads with MiXCR, one entry per CDR3 protein. This sample carries approximately 32,000 distinct CDR3 sequences, 6% to 8.5% of them seen once, and the ten largest clones take around 4.6%. This clonotype was recorded many times. The antigen remains undetermined.

Sequencing was performed on PBMCs. The source is a woman aged 40-49 years in good health. This sequence joins TRBV6-5 and TRBJ1-1; a weak D match, TRBD1 (6 bases). CDR3: CASSLRTDNKAFF. Here the CDR3 DNA reads TGTGCCAGCAGCCTCCGGACAGACAATAAGGCTTTCTTT.